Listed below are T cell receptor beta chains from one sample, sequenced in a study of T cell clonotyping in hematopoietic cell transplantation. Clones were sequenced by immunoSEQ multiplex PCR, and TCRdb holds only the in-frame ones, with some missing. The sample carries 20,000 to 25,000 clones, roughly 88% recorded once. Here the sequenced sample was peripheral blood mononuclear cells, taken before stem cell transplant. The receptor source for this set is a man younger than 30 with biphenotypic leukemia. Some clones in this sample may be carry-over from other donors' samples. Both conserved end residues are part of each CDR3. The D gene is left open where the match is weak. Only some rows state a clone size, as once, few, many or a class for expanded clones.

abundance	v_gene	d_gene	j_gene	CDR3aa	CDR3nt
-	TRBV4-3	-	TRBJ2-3	CASSYPGVGMTDTQYF	TGCGCCAGCAGCTACCCGGGAGTGGGGATGACAGATACGCAGTATTTT
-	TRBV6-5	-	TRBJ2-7	CASSYLASSYEQYF	TGTGCCAGCAGTTACTTGGCAAGCTCCTACGAGCAGTACTTC
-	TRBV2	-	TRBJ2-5	CASRGQGPWPGETQYF	TGTGCCAGCAGAGGTCAGGGACCATGGCCAGGAGAGACCCAGTACTTC
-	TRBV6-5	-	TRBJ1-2	CASSPRGANYGYTF	TGTGCCAGCAGTCCTCGGGGGGCTAACTATGGCTACACCTTC
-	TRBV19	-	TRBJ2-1	CASSSGFYNEQFF	TGTGCCAGTAGTTCTGGGTTTTACAATGAGCAGTTCTTC
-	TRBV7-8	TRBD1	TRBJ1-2	CASSTLPRDRGLDYTF	TGTGCCAGCAGCACCCTCCCCCGGGACAGGGGGCTCGACTACACCTTC
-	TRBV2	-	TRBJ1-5	CASSEGISNQPQHF	TGTGCCAGCAGTGAAGGGATTAGCAATCAGCCCCAGCATTTT
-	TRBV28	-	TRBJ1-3	CASSVDRTGNTIYF	TGTGCCAGCAGTGTGGACAGAACCGGAAACACCATATATTTT
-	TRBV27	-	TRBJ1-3	CASSSGLGNTIYF	TGTGCCAGCAGTTCAGGGTTAGGAAACACCATATATTTT
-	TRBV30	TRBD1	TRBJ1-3	CALRTGGSGNTIYF	TGTGCCTTGAGAACAGGGGGCTCTGGAAACACCATATATTTT
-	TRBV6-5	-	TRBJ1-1	CASSYSRGDGEAFF	TGTGCCAGCAGTTACTCGAGGGGTGATGGTGAAGCTTTCTTT
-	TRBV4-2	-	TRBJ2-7	CASSQELHGQIYEQYF	TGTGCCAGCAGCCAAGAGTTGCATGGACAGATCTACGAGCAGTACTTC
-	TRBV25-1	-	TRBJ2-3	CASSEFGMDIDSTDTQYF	TGTGCCAGCAGTGAATTTGGGATGGACATCGATAGCACAGATACGCAGTATTTT
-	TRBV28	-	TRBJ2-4	CASRYAGENIQYF	TGTGCCAGCAGATACGCAGGAGAAAACATTCAGTACTTC
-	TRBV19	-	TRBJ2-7	CASSIVGGYEQYF	TGTGCCAGTAGTATAGTAGGGGGCTACGAGCAGTACTTC
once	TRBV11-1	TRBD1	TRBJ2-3	CASSDRGQASTDTQYF	TGTGCCAGCAGCGACAGGGGACAGGCGAGCACAGATACGCAGTATTTT
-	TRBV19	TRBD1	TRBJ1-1	CASSRQGNTEAFF	TGTGCCAGTAGTCGACAGGGAAACACTGAAGCTTTCTTT
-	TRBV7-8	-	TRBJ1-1	CASSIRLNTEAFF	TGTGCCAGCAGCATACGGCTAAACACTGAAGCTTTCTTT
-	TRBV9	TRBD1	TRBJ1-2	CASSVGGTGGISGYTF	TGTGCCAGCAGCGTAGGGGGAACAGGGGGCATCTCTGGCTACACCTTC
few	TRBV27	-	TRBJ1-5	CASSRGFGSNQPQHF	TGTGCCAGCAGTCGGGGCTTCGGAAGCAATCAGCCCCAGCATTTT
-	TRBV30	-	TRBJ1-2	CAWDLNSGGYTF	TGTGCCTGGGACTTGAACAGCGGAGGCTACACCTTC
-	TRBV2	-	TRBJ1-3	CATSRGDGNTIYF	TGTGCCACATCACGGGGTGACGGAAACACCATATATTTT
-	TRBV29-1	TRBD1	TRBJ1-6	CSVGAGTDPNSPLHF	TGCAGCGTTGGTGCCGGGACAGACCCAAATTCACCCCTCCACTTT
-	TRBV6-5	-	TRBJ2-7	CASSLAVSSYEQYF	TGTGCCAGCAGTTTGGCAGTGAGCTCCTACGAGCAGTACTTC
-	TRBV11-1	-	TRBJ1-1	CASSLGSPREAFF	TGTGCCAGCAGCTTAGGGTCCCCTCGAGAAGCTTTCTTT
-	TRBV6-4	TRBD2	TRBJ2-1	CASSESGGSYNEQFF	TGTGCCAGCAGTGAAAGCGGGGGCTCCTACAATGAGCAGTTCTTC
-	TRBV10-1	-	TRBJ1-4	CASSGTSLNKLFF	TGCGCCAGCAGCGGGACTTCGCTCAATAAGTTGTTTTTT
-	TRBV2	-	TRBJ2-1	CASRGAGYNEQFF	TGTGCCAGCAGAGGGGCGGGTTACAATGAGCAGTTCTTC
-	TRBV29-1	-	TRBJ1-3	CSVEGFSGNTIYF	TGCAGCGTTGAAGGGTTCTCTGGAAACACCATATATTTT
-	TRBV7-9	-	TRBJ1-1	CASSLAGPLNTEAFF	TGTGCCAGCAGCTTAGCGGGACCCCTGAACACTGAAGCTTTCTTT
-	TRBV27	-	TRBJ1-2	CASSRSWVNYGYTF	TGTGCCAGCAGCCGATCGTGGGTTAACTATGGCTACACCTTC
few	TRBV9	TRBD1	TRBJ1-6	CASSQTGVNSPLHF	TGTGCCAGCAGCCAAACAGGGGTTAATTCACCCCTCCACTTT